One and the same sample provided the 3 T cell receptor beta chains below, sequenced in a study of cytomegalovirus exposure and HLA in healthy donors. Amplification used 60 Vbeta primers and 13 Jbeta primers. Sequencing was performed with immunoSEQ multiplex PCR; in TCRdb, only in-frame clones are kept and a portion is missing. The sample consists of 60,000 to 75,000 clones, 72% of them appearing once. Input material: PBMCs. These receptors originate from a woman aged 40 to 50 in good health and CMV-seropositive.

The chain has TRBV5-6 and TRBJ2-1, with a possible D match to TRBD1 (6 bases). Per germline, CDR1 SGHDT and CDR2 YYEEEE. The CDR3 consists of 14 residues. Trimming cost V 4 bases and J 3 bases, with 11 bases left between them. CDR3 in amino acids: CASSQDRSYNEQFF. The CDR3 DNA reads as TGTGCCAGCAGCCAAGACAGGAGCTACAATGAGCAGTTCTTC.

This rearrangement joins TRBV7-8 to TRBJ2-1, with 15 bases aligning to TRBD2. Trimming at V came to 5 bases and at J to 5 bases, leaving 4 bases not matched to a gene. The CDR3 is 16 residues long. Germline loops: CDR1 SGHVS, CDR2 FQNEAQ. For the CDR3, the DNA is TGTGCCAGCAGCCGCGGACTAGCGGGGGGGCACAATGAGCAGTTCTTC. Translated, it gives CASSRGLAGGHNEQFF.

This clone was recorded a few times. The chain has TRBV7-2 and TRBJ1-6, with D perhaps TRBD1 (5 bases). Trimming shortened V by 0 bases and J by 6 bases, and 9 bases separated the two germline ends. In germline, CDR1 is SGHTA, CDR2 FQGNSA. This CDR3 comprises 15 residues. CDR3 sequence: CASSLAGPPNSPLHF. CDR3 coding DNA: TGTGCCAGCAGCTTAGCGGGGCCCCCTAATTCACCCCTCCACTTT.